This record looks at one T cell receptor (beta chain) sequence and its context. What it binds is not known. The source of the sample is a study of siplizumab effects on memory and regulatory T cells. Findings of the study overall: Sequences below about 10^-5 frequency were poorly captured. As a result, only a minor fraction of alloreactive clones mapped to unstimulated subsets. Naive T cells looked more diverse than memory cells, and they looked like major contributors to the alloresponse. Alloreactive sequences tracing back to unstimulated CD4+ memory cells were significantly reduced by siplizumab.

The CDR3 extends over 13 amino acids. CDR1 ENHRY and CDR2 SYGVKD come from the germline V gene. V lost 8 bases and J lost 5, with 15 bases in between. The data were produced by immunoSEQ multiplex PCR, yet TCRdb's version contains in-frame clones alone and is incomplete. The sample carries about 94,000 clones, about 93% recorded once. Specimen: non-Treg CD4+ T cells sorted from blood. The TCR sequence derives from a human donor in good health. The chain couples TRBV10-3 to TRBJ1-2; weak D call: TRBD1 (5 bases). The CDR3 region is CAIGAGQVYGYTF. The CDR3 DNA follows: TGTGCCATCGGGGCAGGGCAGGTGTATGGCTACACCTTC.